This TCR beta chain was recorded in a study of blood T cells in healthy people across ages. A second PCR of roughly 6 to 12 cycles used a sample-barcoded 5' primer and a J-beta primer mix. Using its own MiXCR run on the 5' RACE reads, TCRdb lists one record per CDR3 protein. In the table there are some 760,000 distinct CDR3 sequences, 20% to 30% of which are singletons. This clonotype was detected a few times. The antigen is undetermined. The CDR3 covers 13 residues. Trimming pared 2 bases from V and 2 bases from J, leaving 7 bases between. Every donor contributed about 10 milliliters of peripheral blood by blood draw. Regarding the study as a whole: With age, beta diversity per million T cells declined roughly linearly, significantly by 40 to 50.

The sample also formed part of further work on T cells of mothers and their children. That investigation notes: Several children, together with their three healthy Caucasian mothers, made up the donors. Slightly, though not significantly, more overlap was seen in related than in unrelated mother-child pairs.

Material for sequencing was blood. This chain links TRBV12-3 or TRBV12-4 with TRBJ2-7, with D possibly TRBD1 on 5 matching bases. This clonotype was sampled from a boy between 10 and 17 years old in good health. In DNA form, the CDR3 reads TGTGCCAGCAGTTTACAGACAGCCTACGAGCAGTACTTC. Protein sequence: CASSLQTAYEQYF.